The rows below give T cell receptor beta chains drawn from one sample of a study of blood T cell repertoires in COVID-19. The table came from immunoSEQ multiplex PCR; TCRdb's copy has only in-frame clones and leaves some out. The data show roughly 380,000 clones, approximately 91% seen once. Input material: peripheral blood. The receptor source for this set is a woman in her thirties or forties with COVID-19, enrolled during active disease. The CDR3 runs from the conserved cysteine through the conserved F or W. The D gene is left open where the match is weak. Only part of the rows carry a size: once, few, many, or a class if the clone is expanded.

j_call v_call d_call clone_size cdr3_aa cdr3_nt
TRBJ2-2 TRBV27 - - CASSPGYPNTGELFF TGTGCCAGCAGCCCCGGGTACCCGAACACCGGGGAGCTGTTTTTT
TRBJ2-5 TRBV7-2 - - CASSLRTSRETQYF TGTGCCAGCAGCTTACGAACTAGCAGGGAGACCCAGTACTTC
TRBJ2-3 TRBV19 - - CASGWAPPAPTDTQYF TGTGCCAGCGGATGGGCACCTCCTGCGCCCACAGATACGCAGTATTTT
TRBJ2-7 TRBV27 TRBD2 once CASSSRTSGFSSYEQYF TGTGCCAGCAGTTCCAGGACTAGCGGCTTTAGCTCCTACGAGCAGTACTTC
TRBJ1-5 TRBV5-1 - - CASSVAPDQPQHF TGCGCCAGCAGCGTGGCGCCGGATCAGCCCCAGCATTTT
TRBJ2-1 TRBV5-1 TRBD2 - CASSSLRLAAYNEQFF TGCGCCAGCAGCTCCCTCCGACTAGCCGCTTACAATGAGCAGTTCTTC
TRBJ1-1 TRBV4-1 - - CASSQEGPREGPLNTEAFF TGCGCCAGCAGCCAAGAGGGCCCGCGGGAGGGTCCCCTGAACACTGAAGCTTTCTTT
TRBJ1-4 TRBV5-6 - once CASSLALGQGEKLFF TGTGCCAGCAGCTTGGCCTTGGGTCAGGGTGAAAAACTGTTTTTT
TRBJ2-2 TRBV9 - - CASSVEGVWNTGELFF TGTGCCAGCAGCGTAGAGGGGGTCTGGAACACCGGGGAGCTGTTTTTT
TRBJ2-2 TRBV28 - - CATRHPNTGELFF TGTGCCACCCGACACCCTAACACCGGGGAGCTGTTTTTT
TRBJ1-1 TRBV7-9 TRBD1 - CASSGSGGMNTEAFF TGTGCCAGCAGCGGATCAGGGGGAATGAACACTGAAGCTTTCTTT
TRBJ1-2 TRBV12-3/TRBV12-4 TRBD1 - CASRDRTGLSYTF TGTGCCAGCAGAGATAGGACAGGGCTGAGCTACACCTTC
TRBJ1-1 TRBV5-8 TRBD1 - CASSRDRGTEAFF TGTGCCAGCAGTCGGGACAGGGGCACTGAAGCTTTCTTT
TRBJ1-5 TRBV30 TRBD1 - CAWSLGTGVGQPQHF TGTGCCTGGAGTCTGGGGACAGGGGTCGGTCAGCCCCAGCATTTT
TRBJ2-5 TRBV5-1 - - CASSFGQQETQYF TGCGCCAGCAGCTTTGGACAGCAAGAGACCCAGTACTTC
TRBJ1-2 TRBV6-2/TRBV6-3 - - CASSPRDNYGYTF TGTGCCAGCAGCCCTCGGGATAACTATGGCTACACCTTC
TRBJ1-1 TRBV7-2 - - CASSSSIAIPEAFF TGTGCCAGCAGCTCCTCTATTGCTATCCCTGAAGCTTTCTTT
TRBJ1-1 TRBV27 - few CASSLYRYTEAFF TGTGCCAGCAGTTTATACAGGTACACTGAAGCTTTCTTT
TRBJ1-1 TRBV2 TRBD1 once CASRTGQGAQTEAFF TGTGCCAGCAGGACGGGACAGGGGGCTCAAACTGAAGCTTTCTTT
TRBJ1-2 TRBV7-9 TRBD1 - CASSSTGDYGYTF TGTGCCAGCAGCTCCACAGGGGACTATGGCTACACCTTC
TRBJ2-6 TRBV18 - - CASSPGLSGANVLTF TGTGCCAGCTCACCAGGGCTCAGTGGGGCCAACGTCCTGACTTTC
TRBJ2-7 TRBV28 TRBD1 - CASTIGGTGSSYEQYF TGTGCCAGCACCATTGGGGGGACAGGAAGTTCCTACGAGCAGTACTTC
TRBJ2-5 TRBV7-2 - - CASSLAGETQYF TGTGCCAGCAGCTTAGCCGGAGAGACCCAGTACTTC
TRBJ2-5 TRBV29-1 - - CSVAEGPEETQYF TGCAGCGTTGCGGAGGGGCCGGAGGAGACCCAGTACTTC
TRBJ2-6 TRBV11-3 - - CASSLGVSSGANVLTF TGTGCCAGCAGCTTAGGCGTTAGCTCTGGGGCCAACGTCCTGACTTTC
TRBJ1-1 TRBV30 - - CARAGGVSTEAFF TGTGCCCGCGCCGGGGGGGTCAGCACTGAAGCTTTCTTT
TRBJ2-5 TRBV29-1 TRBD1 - CSARGRGLETQYF TGCAGCGCCCGGGGCAGGGGGTTAGAGACCCAGTACTTC
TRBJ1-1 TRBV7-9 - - CASSYLEAFF TGTGCCAGCAGCTACCTAGAAGCTTTCTTT
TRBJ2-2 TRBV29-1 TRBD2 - CSASGGPNTGELFF TGCAGCGCCTCGGGAGGCCCGAACACCGGGGAGCTGTTTTTT
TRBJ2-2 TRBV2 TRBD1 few CASRRDRANTGELFF TGTGCCAGCCGAAGGGACAGGGCGAACACCGGGGAGCTGTTTTTT
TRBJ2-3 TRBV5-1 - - CASSLGPSLSTDTQYF TGCGCCAGCAGCTTGGGACCTAGCCTAAGCACAGATACGCAGTATTTT
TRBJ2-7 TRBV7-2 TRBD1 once CASSLTGGYEQYF TGTGCCAGCAGCTTAACAGGGGGCTACGAGCAGTACTTC
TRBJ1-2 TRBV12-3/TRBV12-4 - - CASSFYPGDAYTF TGTGCCAGCAGTTTTTATCCAGGGGATGCCTACACCTTC
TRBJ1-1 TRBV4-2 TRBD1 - CASSQAGTGGMNTEAFF TGTGCCAGCAGCCAAGCCGGGACAGGGGGCATGAACACTGAAGCTTTCTTT
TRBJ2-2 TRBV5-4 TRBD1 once CASSRPGQHTGELFF TGTGCCAGCAGCCGTCCGGGACAGCACACCGGGGAGCTGTTTTTT
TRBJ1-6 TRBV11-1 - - CASSLASSYNSPLHF TGTGCCAGCAGCTTAGCGAGCTCCTATAATTCACCCCTCCACTTT
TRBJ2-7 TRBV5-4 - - CASNSGTKSSYEQYF TGTGCCAGCAACTCAGGGACAAAGAGCTCCTACGAGCAGTACTTC
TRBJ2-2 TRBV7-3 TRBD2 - CASSSFGLAGHGELFF TGTGCCAGCAGCTCTTTTGGACTAGCGGGACACGGGGAGCTGTTTTTT
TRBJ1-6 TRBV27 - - CASGGGSYNSPLHF TGTGCCAGCGGAGGAGGCTCCTATAATTCACCCCTCCACTTT
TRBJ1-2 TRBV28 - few CASSLYGFDGYTF TGTGCCAGCAGTTTGTACGGGTTCGATGGCTACACCTTC
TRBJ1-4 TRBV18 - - CASSPQSSDGRFNEKLFF TGTGCCAGCTCACCTCAATCATCGGACGGGAGATTTAATGAAAAACTGTTTTTT
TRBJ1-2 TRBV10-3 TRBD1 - CAISDRTGLNYGYTF TGTGCCATCAGTGACCGGACAGGGTTGAACTATGGCTACACCTTC
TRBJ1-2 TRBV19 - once CASKLYGYTF TGTGCCAGTAAACTCTATGGCTACACCTTC
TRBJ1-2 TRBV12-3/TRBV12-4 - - CASSLTVGYGYTF TGTGCCAGCAGCCTGACTGTAGGCTATGGCTACACCTTC
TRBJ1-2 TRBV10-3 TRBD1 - CAISRQGVGAGYTF TGTGCCATCAGTAGACAGGGAGTGGGGGCAGGCTACACCTTC
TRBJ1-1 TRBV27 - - CASSLASLAEYYNTEAFF TGTGCCAGCAGTTTGGCTTCCCTCGCGGAGTATTATAACACTGAAGCTTTCTTT
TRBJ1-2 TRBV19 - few CASSPREGLRYGYTF TGTGCCAGTAGTCCCCGTGAGGGATTGAGATATGGCTACACCTTC
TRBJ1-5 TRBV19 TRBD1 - CATRDRGYQPQHF TGTGCCACCCGGGACAGGGGGTATCAGCCCCAGCATTTT
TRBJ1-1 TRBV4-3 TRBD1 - CASSLGQGITEAFF TGCGCCAGCAGCCTGGGACAGGGGATCACTGAAGCTTTCTTT
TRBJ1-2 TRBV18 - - CASSPNLDRGYTF TGTGCCAGCTCACCGAACCTCGACAGGGGCTACACCTTC
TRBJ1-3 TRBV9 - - CASSLNSGFSGNTIYF TGTGCCAGCAGCCTGAACTCAGGGTTCTCTGGAAACACCATATATTTT
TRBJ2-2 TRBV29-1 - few CSVQARGNTGELFF TGCAGCGTTCAGGCCAGGGGCAACACCGGGGAGCTGTTTTTT
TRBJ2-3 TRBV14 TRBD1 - CASSGQGSDTQYF TGTGCCAGCAGCGGACAGGGGTCAGATACGCAGTATTTT